These T cell receptor beta chains were read from a single sample in a study of response to subunit inactivated influenza vaccine. MiXCR, run by TCRdb on the RT-PCR reads, gives a single entry per CDR3 protein. This sample yields over 400,000 distinct CDR3 sequences, of which over 10% are seen a single time; around 14% belongs to the top ten. The sequencing here drew on PBMCs from blood, taken 35 to 45 days after vaccination. The receptors were sampled from a man between 45 and 60 years old who received an inactivated influenza vaccine. Each CDR3 is given with its conserved first and last residue. D genes are given only for firm matches. Expanded clones are given a class, and other clones once, few, many or no size at all.

DNA,CDR3,D,size,V,J
TGTGCCAGCAGCTTAGTGGAGGGGGTGAACACTGAAGCTTTCTTT,CASSLVEGVNTEAFF,-,-,TRBV7-2,TRBJ1-1
TGTGCCTGGAGCGGCCGTGTCGGGGGACCCACAGATACGCAGTATTTT,CAWSGRVGGPTDTQYF,-,-,TRBV30,TRBJ2-3
TGTGCCAGCGGGACTAGCGGTGCGTGGGAGACCCAGTACTTC,CASGTSGAWETQYF,TRBD2,-,TRBV3-1,TRBJ2-5
TGTGCCAGCAGCTTTATGGAGGACTTC,CASSFMEDF,-,many,TRBV7-9,TRBJ2-5
TGCAGTGCTTATAAGCCGGGACAGTTAAATGAAAAACTGTTTTTT,CSAYKPGQLNEKLFF,TRBD1,many,TRBV20-1,TRBJ1-4
TGCGCCAGCAGCTTGGGAGCAGGGGGCCGCACTGAAGCTTTCTTT,CASSLGAGGRTEAFF,TRBD1,-,TRBV5-1,TRBJ1-1
TGCAGCGTTGGTGCCCCGGCCTACAATGAGCAGTTCTTC,CSVGAPAYNEQFF,-,few,TRBV29-1,TRBJ2-1
TGCAGTGCTAGAACCCCCTGGCGGGAGCCCCCAGATACGCAGTATTTT,CSARTPWREPPDTQYF,TRBD2,-,TRBV20-1,TRBJ2-3
TGTGCCAGCAGTGCTGACAGACCCTACGAGCAGTACTTC,CASSADRPYEQYF,-,-,TRBV2,TRBJ2-7
TGCGCCAGCAGCCTAGGACAAAGTTACGGGACAGGGGGACGCGAGCAGTTCTTC,CASSLGQSYGTGGREQFF,TRBD1,few,TRBV4-1,TRBJ2-1
TGCAGTGCTCACCAAGGACAGGCAATCTATGGCTACACCTTC,CSAHQGQAIYGYTF,TRBD1,-,TRBV20-1,TRBJ1-2
TGCGCCAGCAGCGCAACAGAACTAGCCCCCTCCAATGAGCAGTTCTTC,CASSATELAPSNEQFF,-,few,TRBV5-1,TRBJ2-1
TGTGCCAGCAGCTTACAGGGGCTACAAGAGACCCAGTACTTC,CASSLQGLQETQYF,-,few,TRBV7-2,TRBJ2-5
TGTGCCAGCAGTTACAGAGCGGGGGGTGACGAGCAGTACTTC,CASSYRAGGDEQYF,TRBD2,-,TRBV6-5,TRBJ2-7
TGTGCCTGGGGGACCGGGACAGCTTATGGCTACACCTTC,CAWGTGTAYGYTF,TRBD1,-,TRBV30,TRBJ1-2
TGCAGCGGGGGACAGCCGAACACCGGGGAGCTGTTTTTT,CSGGQPNTGELFF,TRBD1,many,TRBV29-1,TRBJ2-2
TGTGCCAGCAGCTTAAATGGCGGGAGCTCCTACAATGAGCAGTTCTTC,CASSLNGGSSYNEQFF,TRBD2,few,TRBV11-2,TRBJ2-1
TGTGCCAGCAGCTCGGGACAGGGCATCCTCACCCAAGAGACCCAGTACTTC,CASSSGQGILTQETQYF,TRBD1,-,TRBV5-7,TRBJ2-5
TGTGCCACCAGCAACATGAAGGGCGAGCAGTACTTC,CATSNMKGEQYF,-,few,TRBV15,TRBJ2-7
TGTGCCAGCATCGATAGGACTAGTGTATTGCAGACCCAGTACTTC,CASIDRTSVLQTQYF,TRBD2,-,TRBV7-2,TRBJ2-5
TGTGCCAGCAGCTTAGGTTCCGCTGTTGAGCAGTTCTTC,CASSLGSAVEQFF,-,-,TRBV7-9,TRBJ2-1
TGTGCCAGCAGCTTAGGCCCCTCCTTCGAGCAGTACTTC,CASSLGPSFEQYF,-,-,TRBV27,TRBJ2-7
TGTGCCAGCAGTTACTATGGCGGGGACTCTGAGACCCAGTACTTC,CASSYYGGDSETQYF,-,-,TRBV6-5,TRBJ2-5
TGTGCCAGCAGTCCTACGGAGGGAACCTACGAGCAGTACTTC,CASSPTEGTYEQYF,-,few,TRBV7-8,TRBJ2-7
TGCAGTGCTTCACCAGGGGGAGCCAACTATGGCTACACCTTC,CSASPGGANYGYTF,TRBD1,few,TRBV20-1,TRBJ1-2
TGTGCCAGCAGTGAAAGCACAAGCCAGCAGTACTTC,CASSESTSQQYF,-,few,TRBV2,TRBJ2-7
TGTGCCAGCAGTTACAGTCAGGGGATGGAGCAGTTCTTC,CASSYSQGMEQFF,-,-,TRBV6-5,TRBJ2-1
TGTGCCAGCAGTCTGACTGAGGGGATTGAAGCTTTCTTT,CASSLTEGIEAFF,-,few,TRBV6-2/TRBV6-3,TRBJ1-1
TGTGCCTGGAGCCCCCGGGATCCCTACGAGCAGTACTTC,CAWSPRDPYEQYF,-,-,TRBV30,TRBJ2-7
TGTGCCAGCAGCCAGACAGGGATGTCGGACAACTACGAGCAGTACTTC,CASSQTGMSDNYEQYF,TRBD1,-,TRBV6-2/TRBV6-3,TRBJ2-7
TGTGCCAGCAGTGGAGGGACTAGCGGGAGGGCCTGGAAGACCCAGTACTTC,CASSGGTSGRAWKTQYF,TRBD2,-,TRBV7-2,TRBJ2-5
TGTGCCAGCAGCTTAGGACCTTACAATGAGCAGTTCTTC,CASSLGPYNEQFF,-,many,TRBV12-3/TRBV12-4,TRBJ2-1
TGTGCCAGCAGCAGCGGACAGTACCCCAGCATCCGCGGGAGGTTCTACGAGCAGTACTTC,CASSSGQYPSIRGRFYEQYF,TRBD2,-,TRBV6-2/TRBV6-3,TRBJ2-7
TGCAGTGCTAGAGTTGACAGGCCCTCCTACGAGCAGTACTTC,CSARVDRPSYEQYF,-,-,TRBV20-1,TRBJ2-7
TGTGCCAGCAGCGGCCACGGGAGGGATGGCTACACCTTC,CASSGHGRDGYTF,-,few,TRBV7-2,TRBJ1-2
TGTGCCAGCAGTCCCGTCCAGAGCGGGAGGGCTGGGTACGAGCAGTACTTC,CASSPVQSGRAGYEQYF,TRBD2,-,TRBV28,TRBJ2-7
TGTGCCAGCAGCCCGTCGACAGCCCTGGAGACCCAGTACTTC,CASSPSTALETQYF,-,few,TRBV7-2,TRBJ2-5
TGCAGTGCTAGAGATGCCGGACAGGGGGCAAAAAATGAGCAGTTCTTC,CSARDAGQGAKNEQFF,TRBD1,-,TRBV20-1,TRBJ2-1
TGTGCCACCAGTGATTTGGGCTCAGGGGTCAATGAGCAGTTCTTC,CATSDLGSGVNEQFF,-,-,TRBV24-1,TRBJ2-1
TGTGCCAGCAGTTATTTCGGTAGGATAGCGGGGGTTTACGAGCAGTACTTC,CASSYFGRIAGVYEQYF,TRBD2,few,TRBV6-5,TRBJ2-7
TGCAGTGCTAGTGCGTTTGGGAGGTCATACACAGATACGCAGTATTTT,CSASAFGRSYTDTQYF,-,-,TRBV20-1,TRBJ2-3
TGTGCCAGCAGCCCAACGACCCAGGCTGGCTATGGCTACACCTTC,CASSPTTQAGYGYTF,-,-,TRBV3-1,TRBJ1-2
TGCAGCGTGGGGCCTGAAGGACAGGGTTATTTCTTT,CSVGPEGQGYFF,TRBD1,few,TRBV29-1,TRBJ1-1
TGTGCCAGCAGTTTAATCGGACAGAGCTCCTACGAGCAGTACTTC,CASSLIGQSSYEQYF,-,many,TRBV28,TRBJ2-7
TGCAGTGTCCCGAAGGCGGGAGTAGAGACCCAGTACTTC,CSVPKAGVETQYF,TRBD2,many,TRBV20-1,TRBJ2-5